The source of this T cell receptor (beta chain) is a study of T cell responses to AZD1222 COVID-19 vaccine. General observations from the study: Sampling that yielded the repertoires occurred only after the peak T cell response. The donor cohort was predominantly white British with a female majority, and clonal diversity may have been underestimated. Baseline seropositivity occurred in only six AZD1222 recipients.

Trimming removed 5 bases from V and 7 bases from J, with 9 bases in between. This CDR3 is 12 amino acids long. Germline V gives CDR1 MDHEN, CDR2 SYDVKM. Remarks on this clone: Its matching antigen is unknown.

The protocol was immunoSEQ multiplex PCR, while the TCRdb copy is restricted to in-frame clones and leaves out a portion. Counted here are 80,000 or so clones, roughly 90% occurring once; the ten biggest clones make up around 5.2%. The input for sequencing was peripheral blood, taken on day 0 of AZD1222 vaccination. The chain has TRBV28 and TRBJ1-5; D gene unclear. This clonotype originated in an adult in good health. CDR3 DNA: TGTGCCAGCAGTCCTAACGGCCAGCCCCAGCATTTT. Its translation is CASSPNGQPQHF. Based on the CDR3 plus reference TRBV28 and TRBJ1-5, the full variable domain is DVKVTQSSRYLVKRTGEKVFLECVQDMDHENMFWYRQDPGLGLRLIYFSYDVKMKEKGDIPEGYSVSREKKERFSLILESASTNQTSMYLCASSPNGQPQHFGDGTRLSIL.